The entry below gives a single T cell receptor beta chain sequence along with its context. Clones were read by immunoSEQ multiplex PCR, and TCRdb kept only the in-frame ones, dropping some. The repertoire includes about 360,000 clones, approximately 87% of them detected once, and less than 2.5% sits in the top ten. This sample was included in a study of blood T cell repertoires in COVID-19. Study information: Spain, Italy and the United States supplied samples that represented acute and convalescent COVID-19. Sample material is recorded as cDNA or gDNA derived from T cells, B-cell-depleted T cells, or PBMCs.

The age range of participants was 18 to 89 years, with residence in around 22 US areas. Participant-given clinical history determined each cohort assignment. This receptor was taken from a man in his forties in a cohort exposed to, infected with or recovered from COVID-19 (not recorded which). Sequencing input: PBMCs or T cells enriched from blood (not recorded which).

CDR3 nucleotides: TGTGCCAGCAGTTCCCAGGGTTCCCTCCACTTT. Amino acids: CASSSQGSLHF. The gene calls are TRBV12-3 or TRBV12-4 and TRBJ1-6; perhaps TRBD1 as D (5 bases). Trimming stripped 4 bases from V and 14 bases from J, with 9 bases between. This CDR3 contains 11 residues.